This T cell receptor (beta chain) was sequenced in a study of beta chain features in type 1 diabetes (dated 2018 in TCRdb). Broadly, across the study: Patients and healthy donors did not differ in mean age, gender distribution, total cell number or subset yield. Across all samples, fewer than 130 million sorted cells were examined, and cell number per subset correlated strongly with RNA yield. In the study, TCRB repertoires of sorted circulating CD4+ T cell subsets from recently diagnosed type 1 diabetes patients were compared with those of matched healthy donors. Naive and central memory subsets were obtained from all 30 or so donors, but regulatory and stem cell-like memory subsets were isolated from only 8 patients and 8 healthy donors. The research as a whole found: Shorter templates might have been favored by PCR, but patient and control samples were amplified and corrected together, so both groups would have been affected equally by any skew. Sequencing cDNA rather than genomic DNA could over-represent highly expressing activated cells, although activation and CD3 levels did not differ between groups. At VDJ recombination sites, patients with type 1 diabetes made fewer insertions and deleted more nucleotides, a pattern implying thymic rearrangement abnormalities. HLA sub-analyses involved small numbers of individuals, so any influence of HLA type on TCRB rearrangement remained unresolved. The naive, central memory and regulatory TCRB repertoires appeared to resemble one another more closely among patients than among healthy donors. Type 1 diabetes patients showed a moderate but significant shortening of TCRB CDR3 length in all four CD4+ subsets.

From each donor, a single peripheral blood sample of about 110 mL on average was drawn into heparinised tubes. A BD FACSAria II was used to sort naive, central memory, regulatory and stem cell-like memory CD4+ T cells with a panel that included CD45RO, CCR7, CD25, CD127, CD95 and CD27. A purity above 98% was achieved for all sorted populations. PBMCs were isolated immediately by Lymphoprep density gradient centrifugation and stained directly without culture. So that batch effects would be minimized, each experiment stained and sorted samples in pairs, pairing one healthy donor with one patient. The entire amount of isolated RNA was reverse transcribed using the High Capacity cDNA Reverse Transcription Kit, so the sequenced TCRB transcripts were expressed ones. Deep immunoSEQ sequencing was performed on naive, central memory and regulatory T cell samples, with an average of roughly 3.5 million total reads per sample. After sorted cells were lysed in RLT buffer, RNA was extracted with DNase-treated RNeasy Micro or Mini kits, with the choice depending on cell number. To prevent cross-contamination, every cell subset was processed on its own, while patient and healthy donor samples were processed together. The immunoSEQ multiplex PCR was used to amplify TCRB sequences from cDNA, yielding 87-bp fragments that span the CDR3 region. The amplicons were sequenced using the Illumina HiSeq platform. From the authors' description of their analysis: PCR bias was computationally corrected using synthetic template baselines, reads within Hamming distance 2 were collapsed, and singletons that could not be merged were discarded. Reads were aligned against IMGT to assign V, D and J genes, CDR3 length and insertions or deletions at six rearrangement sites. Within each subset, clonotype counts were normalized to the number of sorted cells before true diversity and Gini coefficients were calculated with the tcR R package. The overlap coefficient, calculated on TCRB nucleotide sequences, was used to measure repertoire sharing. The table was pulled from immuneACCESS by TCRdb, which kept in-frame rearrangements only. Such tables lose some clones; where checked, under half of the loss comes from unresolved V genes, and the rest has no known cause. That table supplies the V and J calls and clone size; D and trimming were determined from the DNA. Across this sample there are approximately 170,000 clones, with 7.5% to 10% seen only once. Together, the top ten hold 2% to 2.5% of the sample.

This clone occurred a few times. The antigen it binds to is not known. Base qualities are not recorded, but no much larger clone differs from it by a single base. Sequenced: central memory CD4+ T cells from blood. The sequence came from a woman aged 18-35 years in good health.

The nucleotides read TGTGCCAGCAGCCTAATGGGGGGGGCGCCTGGCTACACCTTC. It codes for CASSLMGGAPGYTF. The chain is encoded by TRBV7-2 joined to TRBJ1-2, and perhaps TRBD1 as D gene, on 6 matching bases. CDR1 SGHTA and CDR2 FQGNSA are derived from the germline V gene. The CDR3, from cysteine to phenylalanine, totals 14 residues. Only the CDR3 region is kept as DNA, spanning 42 bases read in frame from base 1. The V and J ends are trimmed by 5 bases and 7 bases, leaving 17 bases between them.